These 22 T cell receptor beta chains were all obtained from the same sample, sequenced in a study of T-cell memory formation after mild COVID-19. TCRdb reanalysed the 5' RACE reads using MiXCR and keeps one entry per CDR3 protein. In the table there are 210,000 or so distinct CDR3 sequences, roughly a tenth of which are singletons. The sample was PBMCs or a T cell subset sorted from them (not recorded which). Every receptor here comes from a man between 18 and 35 years old who had mild COVID-19 (a few samples of this study predate the infection). Cell type and time point are not known.

The table lists this clonotype with a few counts. V usage is TRBV7-9 and J usage is TRBJ2-5; D unclear. Trimming shortened V by 11 bases and J by 1 base, and 14 bases separated the two germline ends. The CDR3 length is 13 residues. Germline lookup yields CDR1 SEHNR and CDR2 FQNEAQ (reference sequence). CDR3 DNA sequence: TGTGCCGGGCGTCCTAATTCCCAAGAGACCCAGTACTTC. This sequence encodes CAGRPNSQETQYF.

This clonotype came up a few times. The genes are TRBV29-1 and TRBJ1-4; no reliable D call. The CDR3 has 12 residues. V was trimmed by 7 bases and J by 7 bases, leaving 13 bases between them. Per germline, CDR1 SQVTM and CDR2 ANQGSEA. The CDR3 region is CSGRVFGEKLFF. As DNA, the CDR3 is TGCAGCGGACGGGTCTTTGGTGAAAAACTGTTTTTT.

This clonotype was seen more than once but under ten times. The genes are TRBV14 and TRBJ1-5; 8 positions match TRBD1. J was trimmed by 1 base and V by 1 base; bases with no gene match: 6. This CDR3 contains 17 residues. Per the germline V gene, CDR1 is SGHDN and CDR2 is FVKESK. The CDR3 region has the DNA TGTGCCAGCAGCCAAGGGACAGGGCGATTGAGCAATCAGCCCCAGCATTTT. It encodes CASSQGTGRLSNQPQHF.

This clonotype was picked up many times. The rearrangement uses TRBV10-3 and TRBJ2-7; D unresolved. From germline, CDR1 is ENHRY and CDR2 SYGVKD. V lost 6 bases to trimming and J lost 0 bases, with 6 bases between them. There are 12 residues in the CDR3. The CDR3 region is CAISEDSYEQYF. The DNA of the CDR3 is TGTGCCATCAGCGAAGACTCCTACGAGCAGTACTTC.

This sequence joins TRBV6-2 or TRBV6-3 and TRBJ2-3; 9 nucleotides match TRBD1. Germline V gives CDR1 MNHEY, CDR2 SVGEGT. The length of the CDR3 is 15 residues. J gave up 0 bases and V 6 bases, and 4 bases lay outside the gene matches. The CDR3 DNA reads as TGTGCCAGCAGGGACAGGGGAGGGAGCACAGATACGCAGTATTTT. Protein product: CASRDRGGSTDTQYF.

This clonotype has just a few counts. The chain's CDR3 is CSAREDSLSNQPQHF. CDR3 nucleotide sequence: TGCAGTGCTAGAGAGGACAGCCTTAGCAATCAGCCCCAGCATTTT. This chain links TRBV20-1 with TRBJ1-5; a possible D gene is TRBD1 (6 bases). Looked up from germline, CDR1 is DFQATT and CDR2 is SNEGSKA (reference sequence). The CDR3 consists of 15 residues. V dropped 0 bases and J dropped 0 bases, with 9 bases sitting between them.

In its sample, this clonotype was seen many times. CDR3 sequence reads: CASSETGELFF. CDR3 nucleotide sequence: TGTGCCAGCTCAGAAACCGGGGAGCTGTTTTTT. The chain has TRBV18 and TRBJ2-2; no clear D. The CDR3 totals 11 residues. Looked up from germline, CDR1 is KGHSH and CDR2 is LQKENI. V lost 5 bases and J lost 5, with 3 bases in between. Based on the CDR3 plus reference TRBV18 and TRBJ2-2, the full variable domain is NAGVMQNPRHLVRRRGQEARLRCSPMKGHSHVYWYRQLPEEGLKFMVYLQKENIIDESGMPKERFSAEFPKEGPSILRIQQVVRGDSAAYFCASSETGELFFGEGSRLTVL.

At least ten counts were recorded for this clonotype. The genes are TRBV20-1 and TRBJ2-5, with D hard to call. The ends were cut back, 5 bases at V and 1 base at J, with 14 bases in the middle. This CDR3 contains 14 residues. Germline CDR1 reads DFQATT; CDR2 reads SNEGSKA (reference sequence). CDR3 in DNA: TGCAGTGCTCCCTATCGACCCCGCCAAGAGACCCAGTACTTC. Translated, it gives CSAPYRPRQETQYF.

This clonotype was observed a few times. The chain recombines TRBV11-3 with TRBJ2-7; 10 bases line up with TRBD2. Germline V gene data show CDR1 as SGHNT and CDR2 as YENEEA. This CDR3 comprises 13 residues. J gave up 7 bases and V 6 bases, and 6 bases lay outside the gene matches. The CDR3 bases are TGTGCCAGCAGTTACGGGACTAGCGCTGAGCAGTACTTC. Translating gives CASSYGTSAEQYF.

This clonotype has a handful of counts. This chain uses TRBV7-2 with TRBJ2-6; no firm D call. CDR3 length: 17 amino acids. Germline loops: CDR1 SGHTA, CDR2 FQGNSA. V dropped 2 bases and J dropped 0 bases, with 11 bases sitting between them. The CDR3 sequence is CASSLIGWNSGANVLTF. CDR3 DNA: TGTGCCAGCAGCTTAATCGGGTGGAACTCTGGGGCCAACGTCCTGACTTTC.

This clonotype was recorded a few times. The CDR3 DNA reads as TGCAGCGTCGGTAACGAAAACACCATATATTTT. It specifies CSVGNENTIYF. This chain links TRBV29-1 with TRBJ1-3; no definite D call. In germline, CDR1 is SQVTM, CDR2 ANQGSEA. V dropped 6 bases and J dropped 6 bases, with 9 bases sitting between them. This CDR3 has 11 residues.

The chain carries TRBV5-5 and TRBJ1-1; D is undetermined. The germline gives CDR1 SGHKS, CDR2 YYEKEE (reference sequence). The CDR3 runs to 13 residues. Trimming removed 1 base at V and 8 bases at J, with 12 bases between. The CDR3 loop is CASSLWTSSEAFF. In DNA, the CDR3 is TGTGCCAGCAGCTTGTGGACGTCGTCAGAAGCTTTCTTT. Supplemented by reference TRBV5-5 and TRBJ1-1, the full variable domain reads DAGVTQSPTHLIKTRGQQVTLRCSPISGHKSVSWYQQVLGQGPQFIFQYYEKEERGRGNFPDRFSARQFPNYSSELNVNALLLGDSALYLCASSLWTSSEAFFGQGTRLTVV.

This clonotype was seen more than once but under ten times. The V gene is TRBV5-8, the J gene TRBJ2-4; D remains ambiguous. The germline V gene encodes CDR1 SGHTS and CDR2 YDEGEE. Trimming removed 3 bases from V and 10 bases from J, with 8 bases in between. The CDR3 covers 11 residues. The chain's CDR3 is CASSWPVIQYF. CDR3 in DNA: TGTGCCAGCAGCTGGCCGGTGATTCAGTACTTC.

This clonotype has a handful of counts. The rearrangement joins TRBV3-1 to TRBJ1-1; the match to TRBD1 covers 7 bases. The CDR3 extends over 16 amino acids. The trim removed 8 bases at V and 0 bases at J, leaving 12 bases unmatched. CDR1 is LGHDT and CDR2 is YNNKEL in the germline V gene (reference sequence). CDR3 loop: CASQGGQGNMNTEAFF. The DNA of the CDR3 is TGTGCCAGCCAGGGGGGTCAGGGGAACATGAACACTGAAGCTTTCTTT.

This clonotype was seen a few times. V and J are TRBV5-1 and TRBJ2-5; maybe TRBD1 (6 bases). Germline lookup yields CDR1 SGHRS and CDR2 YFSETQ. The CDR3 loop spans 14 amino acids. The ends were cut back, 5 bases at V and 3 bases at J, with 14 bases in the middle. The CDR3 nucleotides are TGCGCCAGCAGACCATTAGGGGGAGAAGAGACCCAGTACTTC. This sequence encodes CASRPLGGEETQYF.

There are a few counts of this clonotype. The CDR3 region has the DNA TGCGCCAGCAGCGCTGGCAGCGGGAGCTCCTACAATGAGCAGTTCTTC. This gives the protein CASSAGSGSSYNEQFF. The chain carries TRBV5-1 and TRBJ2-1, with 8 bases that match TRBD2. This CDR3 has 16 residues. V lost 4 bases, J lost 0 bases, and 6 bases stayed unmatched. CDR1 and CDR2 (germline): SGHRS, YFSETQ.

In its sample, this clonotype was seen a few times. The chain recombines TRBV28 with TRBJ2-2; D gene uncertain. This CDR3 is built from 16 residues. The germline V gene has CDR1 MDHEN and CDR2 SYDVKM. The germline V and J ends were trimmed by 1 base and 2 bases, with 11 bases remaining between them. The CDR3, as DNA: TGTGCCAGCAGTTTATTAGGGCAGGAAAACACCGGGGAGCTGTTTTTT. It is translated as CASSLLGQENTGELFF. Full variable domain (outside the CDR3, taken from reference TRBV28 and TRBJ2-2): DVKVTQSSRYLVKRTGEKVFLECVQDMDHENMFWYRQDPGLGLRLIYFSYDVKMKEKGDIPEGYSVSREKKERFSLILESASTNQTSMYLCASSLLGQENTGELFFGEGSRLTVL.

This clonotype was picked up a small number of times. The chain links TRBV5-1 to TRBJ2-2; TRBD2 matches 7 bases. V lost 4 bases, J lost 7 bases, and 13 bases stayed unmatched. The CDR3 runs 16 residues. Germline V gene data show CDR1 as SGHRS and CDR2 as YFSETQ. The CDR3 is CASSPLPTAGVGELFF. CDR3 DNA: TGCGCCAGCAGCCCCCTTCCTACGGCGGGAGTCGGGGAGCTGTTTTTT.

This clonotype was detected a few times. The V call is TRBV23-1, the J call TRBJ2-3; a weak D match, TRBD2 (6 bases). TRBV23-1 falls under the ORF class, with uncertain function. The V and J ends lost 4 bases and 3 bases respectively, with 17 bases between them. The CDR3 has 16 amino acids. Here the CDR3 reads CASSRLSTGGTDTQYF. As DNA, the CDR3 is TGCGCCAGCAGTCGATTAAGTACAGGAGGGACAGATACGCAGTATTTT.

J is TRBJ2-1 and V is TRBV5-1; TRBD2 matches 8 bases. CDR1 SGHRS and CDR2 YFSETQ come from the germline V gene. There are 15 residues in the CDR3. With V trimmed by 4 bases and J by 6 bases, 9 bases remained unmatched. The CDR3 DNA reads as TGCGCCAGCAGCCCCCGAGCGGGGGCCCCCAATGAGCAGTTCTTC. It specifies CASSPRAGAPNEQFF. Combining the CDR3 with reference TRBV5-1 and TRBJ2-1 gives the whole variable domain KAGVTQTPRYLIKTRGQQVTLSCSPISGHRSVSWYQQTPGQGLQFLFEYFSETQRNKGNFPGRFSGRQFSNSRSEMNVSTLELGDSALYLCASSPRAGAPNEQFFGPGTRLTVL.

The genes are TRBV24-1 and TRBJ1-2, with 9 bases identical to TRBD1. The ends lost 3 bases at V and 5 bases at J; junction bases unmatched: 0. Germline values: CDR1 KGHDR, CDR2 SFDVKD. The CDR3 contains 13 residues. CDR3 nucleotide sequence: TGTGCCACCAGTGATGACAGGGGGTATGGCTACACCTTC. It specifies CATSDDRGYGYTF.

This clonotype appeared a few times. The V call is TRBV5-4, the J call TRBJ1-4, with D possibly matching TRBD1 (5 bases). Trimming removed 2 bases at V and 8 bases at J, with 10 bases between. The CDR3 runs 13 residues. From germline, CDR1 is SGHNT and CDR2 YYREEE (reference sequence). The CDR3 here is CASSLIGDEKLFF. The DNA of the CDR3 is TGTGCCAGCAGCTTAATCGGGGACGAAAAACTGTTTTTT.